These 30 T cell receptor beta chains were all obtained from the same sample, sequenced in a study of blood T cell repertoires in COVID-19. Measured with immunoSEQ multiplex PCR; TCRdb has only the in-frame clones, and not every one. The repertoire holds about 170,000 clones, with roughly 88% as singletons. Sequenced input: peripheral blood. All receptors derive from an elderly man with COVID-19, enrolled during active disease.

The J gene is TRBJ2-7, the V gene TRBV7-2; 10 bases match TRBD2. Germline V CDR1 and CDR2: SGHTA, FQGNSA. This CDR3 contains 17 residues. Trimming took 6 bases from V and 3 from J; bases not matched to a gene: 14. CDR3 DNA sequence: TGTGCCAGCAGTCGGATCGCGAGTAGCGGGGGGATCTACGAGCAGTACTTC. This sequence encodes CASSRIASSGGIYEQYF.

The CDR3 loop is CASRPSYRGPTGELFF. The CDR3 DNA is TGTGCCAGCAGGCCGTCCTACAGGGGGCCAACCGGGGAGCTGTTTTTT. The V gene is TRBV6-6, the J gene TRBJ2-2, with 9 bases fitting TRBD1. The CDR3 runs 16 residues. With 6 bases clipped from V and 5 bases from J, the junction kept 10 bases outside the gene matches. Per the germline V gene, CDR1 is MNHNY and CDR2 is SVGAGI (reference sequence).

The rearrangement links TRBV19 to TRBJ1-5, with D perhaps matching TRBD1 (6 bases). The CDR3 covers 17 residues. Trimming removed 3 bases from V and 1 base from J, with 16 bases in between. CDR1 and CDR2 (germline): LNHDA, SQIVND (reference sequence). Here the CDR3 reads CASSINWGGRSNQPQHF. The CDR3 region has the DNA TGTGCCAGTAGTATTAATTGGGGGGGCAGGAGCAATCAGCCCCAGCATTTT.

The V gene is TRBV19, the J gene TRBJ1-1, with D unclear. The germline CDR1 and CDR2 sequences are LNHDA and SQIVND (reference sequence). The CDR3 consists of 14 residues. Between the trimmed V and J ends, which lost 4 bases and 1 base, there was a span of 10 bases. The CDR3 nucleotides are TGTGCCAGTAGTACCAGTAGGAGGAACACTGAAGCTTTCTTT. Its protein product is CASSTSRRNTEAFF.

The chain couples TRBV28 to TRBJ2-7; D is ambiguous. Trimming pared 4 bases from V and 2 bases from J, leaving 3 bases between. There are 11 residues in the CDR3. Looked up from germline, CDR1 is MDHEN and CDR2 is SYDVKM. The CDR3 DNA is TGTGCCAGCAGTTCAGCCTACGAGCAGTACTTC. As protein: CASSSAYEQYF.

V usage is TRBV2 and J usage is TRBJ2-1, with 8 nucleotides matching TRBD1. Germline V gene data show CDR1 as SNHLY and CDR2 as FYNNEI. After removal of 5 bases from V and 10 bases from J, the junction contained 7 bases not matched to a gene. This CDR3 is 13 amino acids long. In DNA, the CDR3 is TGTGCCAGCAGTCAATCGACAGGGGTCGAGCAGTTCTTC. This encodes CASSQSTGVEQFF.

With respect to this clone: The same CDR3 also results from other DNA sequences found in this sample. The chain combines TRBV20-1 with TRBJ2-1; no firm D call. Germline CDR1 and CDR2: DFQATT and SNEGSKA (reference sequence). The CDR3 spans 10 residues. With 6 bases removed from V and 7 bases from J, the gap between germline ends came to 7 bases. DNA for the CDR3: TGCAGTGCAAGAACAAATGAGCAGTTCTTC. The encoded protein is CSARTNEQFF.

As DNA, the CDR3 is TGCGCCAGCAGCCCGAGAGTGACCGCGCAGGGGGATATCTACACCTTC. Its protein product is CASSPRVTAQGDIYTF. This chain links TRBV5-1 with TRBJ1-2; 7 bases are shared with TRBD1. The V gene's germline CDR1 is SGHRS and CDR2 YFSETQ. The CDR3 is 16 residues long. J gave up 10 bases and V 4 bases, and 19 bases lay outside the gene matches.

This clone was seen just once. The chain employs TRBV7-2 and TRBJ2-7, with 7 bases matching TRBD2. With 0 bases clipped from V and 2 bases from J, the junction kept 7 bases outside the gene matches. This CDR3 is 16 amino acids long. Germline lookup yields CDR1 SGHTA and CDR2 FQGNSA. In DNA form, the CDR3 reads TGTGCCAGCAGCTTAGCGGGGGGGGGAAATGCCTACGAGCAGTACTTC. This encodes CASSLAGGGNAYEQYF. Combining the CDR3 with reference TRBV7-2 and TRBJ2-7 gives the whole variable domain GAGVSQSPSNKVTEKGKDVELRCDPISGHTALYWYRQSLGQGLEFLIYFQGNSAPDKSGLPSDRFSAERTGGSVSTLTIQRTQQEDSAVYLCASSLAGGGNAYEQYFGPGTRLTVT.

The V and J genes are TRBV11-2 and TRBJ2-3; no clear D gene. The CDR3 totals 11 residues. Germline CDR1 reads SGHAT; CDR2 reads FQNNGV. Trimming removed 8 bases from V and 4 bases from J, with 7 bases in between. Here the CDR3 reads CASSEADTQYF. CDR3 coding DNA: TGTGCCAGCTCCGAGGCAGATACGCAGTATTTT.

The V call is TRBV2, the J call TRBJ2-3; D gene uncertain. This CDR3 is built from 11 residues. The germline V gene encodes CDR1 SNHLY and CDR2 FYNNEI. Deletions cut 7 bases from V and 5 bases from J, with 7 bases between. This CDR3 reads CASTVRDTQYF. CDR3 nucleotide sequence: TGTGCCAGCACCGTCCGAGATACGCAGTATTTT.

V is TRBV20-1 and J is TRBJ2-3; perhaps TRBD2 as D (6 bases). The V gene lost 3 bases and the J gene lost 2 bases, with 12 bases spanning the gap. Germline V lookup: CDR1 DFQATT, CDR2 SNEGSKA (reference sequence). The CDR3 length is 14 residues. CDR3 residues: CSASKRGNTDTQYF. CDR3 sequence (DNA): TGCAGTGCTAGTAAACGGGGGAACACAGATACGCAGTATTTT.

This clone was found a few times. The chain has TRBV5-5 and TRBJ1-1, with a tentative D call TRBD1 (6 bases). CDR3 length equals 14 residues. With 0 bases removed from V and 5 bases from J, the gap between germline ends came to 11 bases. Germline assignment: CDR1 SGHKS and CDR2 YYEKEE (reference sequence). The CDR3 nucleotides read TGTGCCAGCAGCTTGGAAGGGGGACGTACTGAAGCTTTCTTT. Translation: CASSLEGGRTEAFF.

The V and J genes are TRBV5-4 and TRBJ2-7; possible D gene TRBD1, 5 bases. Germline values: CDR1 SGHNT, CDR2 YYREEE (reference sequence). The CDR3 is made up of 15 amino acids. V shed 1 base and J shed 0 bases, with 11 bases lying between them. CDR3 coding DNA: TGTGCCAGCAGCTTGAGGGGTGGTCGCTCCTACGAGCAGTACTTC. This encodes CASSLRGGRSYEQYF.

This chain joins TRBV11-3 and TRBJ1-4, with a tentative D call TRBD1 (6 bases). The germline V gene has CDR1 SGHNT and CDR2 YENEEA. V lost 5 bases and J 8 bases, leaving 18 bases between the germline ends. This CDR3 is built from 15 residues. This CDR3 is CASSPSQGGGEKLFF. CDR3 nucleotide sequence: TGTGCCAGCAGCCCCTCCCAGGGTGGGGGCGAAAAACTGTTTTTT.

The V and J genes are TRBV7-9 and TRBJ2-3; D possibly corresponds to TRBD2 (7 bases). Trimming removed 8 bases from V and 2 bases from J, with 11 bases in between. Germline V gene data show CDR1 as SEHNR and CDR2 as FQNEAQ (reference sequence). CDR3 size: 13 residues. The CDR3 DNA sequence: TGTGCCAGCGGGCGGGGGCCCACAGATACGCAGTATTTT. Amino acids: CASGRGPTDTQYF.

This clone showed up just once. The chain couples TRBV6-5 to TRBJ1-1; 7 nucleotides match TRBD1. Per germline, CDR1 MNHEY and CDR2 SVGAGI. This CDR3 has 15 amino acids. V shed 8 bases and J 6 bases; nucleotides not matched to a gene: 15. CDR3 sequence (DNA): TGTGCCAGCGTTCCCGCCCAGGGGGTCGTAGCTGAAGCTTTCTTT. It yields the protein CASVPAQGVVAEAFF.

The chain recombines TRBV5-8 with TRBJ2-7; 8 nucleotides match TRBD1. CDR1 SGHTS and CDR2 YDEGEE come from the germline V gene. Losses at the gene ends were 1 base for V and 5 bases for J; bases not matched to a gene: 17. The CDR3 has 18 residues. This CDR3 is CASSLKRAGGARMDEQYF. DNA of the CDR3: TGTGCCAGCAGCTTGAAACGAGCAGGGGGCGCCAGGATGGACGAGCAGTACTTC.

This clone was detected only once. The chain recombines TRBV6-5 with TRBJ1-2; TRBD1 might be the D (6 bases). CDR3 length equals 13 residues. Looked up from germline, CDR1 is MNHEY and CDR2 is SVGAGI. Trimming shortened V by 9 bases and J by 0 bases, and 11 bases separated the two germline ends. Here the CDR3 reads CASQGTANYGYTF. DNA for the CDR3: TGTGCCAGTCAGGGGACCGCTAACTATGGCTACACCTTC.

The V gene is TRBV18, the J gene TRBJ2-7; TRBD2 is a possible D gene (5 bases). The CDR3 length is 13 residues. The germline gives CDR1 KGHSH, CDR2 LQKENI. The germline V and J ends were trimmed by 3 bases and 6 bases, with 12 bases remaining between them. CDR3 sequence: CASSPGRGGEQYF. The CDR3 DNA follows: TGTGCCAGCTCACCCGGCAGAGGAGGCGAGCAGTACTTC.

V gene TRBV2 combines with J gene TRBJ1-5; D possibly corresponds to TRBD1 (6 bases). Trimming took off 6 bases at V and 1 base at J, with 13 bases between the two ends. The CDR3 sequence is 15 residues long. Per the germline V gene, CDR1 is SNHLY and CDR2 is FYNNEI. The CDR3 DNA reads as TGTGCCAGCAGCGCAGGGGTTGCGAGCAATCAGCCCCAGCATTTT. This codes for CASSAGVASNQPQHF.

This clone was recorded once. For the CDR3, the DNA is TGCAGCGTTGGGTTGGTTGGGGGAGGGAGGCTCATCTACGAGCAGTACTTC. Protein: CSVGLVGGGRLIYEQYF. The rearrangement uses TRBV29-1 and TRBJ2-7, with TRBD2 matching over 7 bases. The CDR3 is 17 amino acids. V lost 4 bases and J lost 3; bases outside the gene matches: 18. Germline V gives CDR1 SQVTM, CDR2 ANQGSEA.

In DNA, the CDR3 is TGTGCCAGCAGCCCTGAGGGACTAGCGGGGAAGGCAGATACGCAGTATTTT. Amino acids: CASSPEGLAGKADTQYF. This chain joins TRBV4-2 and TRBJ2-3; 13 bases map to TRBD2. V lost 4 bases and J lost 4; bases outside the gene matches: 8. The CDR3 spans 17 residues. CDR1 and CDR2 from the germline V gene are LGHNA and YNFKEQ.

The J gene is TRBJ2-7, the V gene TRBV15, with TRBD2 matching 8 bases. V lost 1 base, J lost 7 bases, and 6 bases stayed unmatched. The CDR3 length is 14 residues. Germline V gives CDR1 LNHNV, CDR2 YYDKDF (reference sequence). The DNA for the CDR3 is TGTGCCACCAGCAGAGTGCGGGGGGTGGAGGAGCAGTACTTC. Its protein product is CATSRVRGVEEQYF.

J is TRBJ1-2 and V is TRBV6-6; 11 bases fit TRBD1. With 4 bases clipped from V and 4 bases from J, the junction kept 8 bases outside the gene matches. Germline values: CDR1 MNHNY, CDR2 SVGAGI (reference sequence). CDR3 length: 16 residues. The CDR3 region is CASSSRDRGSVYGYTF. CDR3 sequence (DNA): TGTGCCAGCAGTTCCAGGGACAGGGGGTCGGTCTATGGCTACACCTTC.

The chain carries TRBV27 and TRBJ1-2; D unresolved. CDR3 length: 15 residues. Per the germline V gene, CDR1 is MNHEY and CDR2 is SMNVEV (reference sequence). V lost 5 bases and J lost 2, with 15 bases in between. CDR3 bases: TGTGCCAGCAGTATTCGCGGAGGGAGAAACTATGGCTACACCTTC. Residues: CASSIRGGRNYGYTF.

This chain joins TRBV4-1 and TRBJ1-5; 8 nucleotides line up with TRBD1. CDR1 is MGHRA and CDR2 is YSYEKL in the germline V gene. The CDR3 runs 16 residues. J was trimmed by 4 bases and V by 0 bases; bases with no gene match: 5. The CDR3 nucleotides read TGCGCCAGCAGCCAAGATCTGGACAGGGCAAATCAGCCCCAGCATTTT. This gives the protein CASSQDLDRANQPQHF.

This clone was seen a few times. The V gene is TRBV5-1, the J gene TRBJ1-1; weak D call: TRBD1 (5 bases). This CDR3 spans 14 amino acids. With 4 bases removed from V and 11 bases from J, the gap between germline ends came to 21 bases. The V gene's germline CDR1 is SGHRS and CDR2 YFSETQ. The CDR3 region is CASSLFRTRVEAFF. The CDR3 DNA reads TGCGCCAGCAGCCTCTTCCGGACCAGGGTTGAGGCTTTCTTT.

The genes are TRBV7-8 and TRBJ1-4, with D possibly being TRBD1 (6 bases). V lost 4 bases and J lost 8, with 11 bases in between. CDR3 length: 13 amino acids. Germline CDR1 SGHVS, CDR2 FQNEAQ. CDR3 nucleotides: TGTGCCAGCAGCTCCCGGACAGTAGAAAAACTGTTTTTT. Translated: CASSSRTVEKLFF.

The rearrangement links TRBV12-3 or TRBV12-4 to TRBJ1-1; D not certain. This CDR3 has 13 amino acids. Trimming took 1 base from V and 5 from J, leaving 8 bases between them. The CDR3 spells CASSLVRRTEAFF. The CDR3 nucleotides read TGTGCCAGCAGTTTAGTTAGGAGGACTGAAGCTTTCTTT.